This passage covers 25 T cell receptor beta chains from one sample sequenced in a study of T cell clones after liver transplantation. Here immunoSEQ multiplex PCR was the method, and the copy in TCRdb shows in-frame clones only, minus some. The sample consists of about 100,000 clones, approximately 85% of them appearing once. The sequencing here drew on CD4+ T cells from blood, taken before liver transplant. These receptor sequences come from a human donor who received a liver transplant.

This clone has a handful of counts. The rearrangement joins TRBV5-1 to TRBJ2-3, with 7 bases lining up with TRBD1. The V gene's germline CDR1 is SGHRS and CDR2 YFSETQ. The CDR3 is made up of 14 amino acids. With V trimmed by 0 bases and J by 4 bases, 2 bases remained unmatched. The CDR3 is CASSLGDSSDTQYF. In DNA form, the CDR3 reads TGCGCCAGCAGCTTGGGGGACAGTTCAGATACGCAGTATTTT.

This clone was seen a handful of times. The chain is built from TRBV14 and TRBJ2-5, with unresolved D. In germline, CDR1 is SGHDN, CDR2 FVKESK. The CDR3 is made up of 13 amino acids. V was trimmed by 0 bases and J by 5 bases, leaving 7 bases between them. CDR3 sequence: CASSQDKWETQYF. The CDR3 DNA reads as TGTGCCAGCAGCCAAGATAAGTGGGAGACCCAGTACTTC. Supplemented by reference TRBV14 and TRBJ2-5, the full variable domain reads EAGVTQFPSHSVIEKGQTVTLRCDPISGHDNLYWYRRVMGKEIKFLLHFVKESKQDESGMPNNRFLAERTGGTYSTLKVQPAELEDSGVYFCASSQDKWETQYFGPGTRLLVL.

With regard to this clone: Other DNA sequences of this sample code for an identical CDR3. The V and J genes are TRBV19 and TRBJ2-7; possible D gene TRBD2, 6 bases. This CDR3 has 12 amino acids. The germline V and J ends were trimmed by 7 bases and 3 bases, with 10 bases remaining between them. Germline V lookup: CDR1 LNHDA, CDR2 SQIVND (reference sequence). This CDR3 is CASMGEDYEQYF. The CDR3 bases are TGTGCCAGTATGGGGGAGGACTACGAGCAGTACTTC.

This clone was seen only once. This chain uses TRBV5-8 with TRBJ2-7; 7 positions agree with TRBD2. Trimming at V came to 5 bases and at J to 3 bases, leaving 5 bases not matched to a gene. CDR3 length: 13 amino acids. Germline V gives CDR1 SGHTS, CDR2 YDEGEE. The CDR3 nucleotides read TGTGCCAGCAGACCTTGGGGGGGCTACGAGCAGTACTTC. The encoded protein is CASRPWGGYEQYF.

This rearrangement joins TRBV7-2 to TRBJ2-3; a possible D gene is TRBD2 (6 bases). The CDR3 extends over 15 amino acids. CDR1 and CDR2 (germline): SGHTA, FQGNSA. V was clipped by 1 base and J by 5 bases, with 13 bases between them. This CDR3 is CASSLGGGIGDTQYF. As DNA, the CDR3 is TGTGCCAGCAGCTTAGGGGGCGGGATTGGAGATACGCAGTATTTT.

The V call is TRBV7-2, the J call TRBJ2-2, with D perhaps TRBD2 (5 bases). Deletions cut 5 bases from V and 5 bases from J, with 12 bases between. The CDR3 consists of 14 residues. The germline CDR1 and CDR2 sequences are SGHTA and FQGNSA. The CDR3 coding sequence is TGTGCCAGCAGCAACCACCGAGGGACCGGGGAGCTGTTTTTT. Its protein product is CASSNHRGTGELFF.

The chain links TRBV11-2 to TRBJ2-7; maybe TRBD1 (6 bases). This CDR3 region has 16 residues. Per the germline V gene, CDR1 is SGHAT and CDR2 is FQNNGV. The V end was cut by 0 bases, the J end by 4 bases, with 16 bases between. The CDR3 is CASSLEQGNYPYEQYF. Here the CDR3 DNA reads TGTGCCAGCAGCTTAGAACAGGGCAATTACCCTTACGAGCAGTACTTC.

The chain joins TRBV5-4 to TRBJ1-1, with a tentative D call TRBD1 (6 bases). The CDR3 covers 14 residues. The V end was cut by 2 bases, the J end by 6 bases, with 14 bases between. Looked up from germline, CDR1 is SGHNT and CDR2 is YYREEE (reference sequence). DNA for the CDR3: TGTGCCAGCAGCTTAGAGGGGGTTCTCTCTGAAGCTTTCTTT. As protein: CASSLEGVLSEAFF.

This clone appeared a single time. This chain connects TRBV10-1 to TRBJ2-3; TRBD2 aligns across 10 bases. The CDR3 runs 15 residues. V dropped 5 bases and J dropped 4; count of bases not matched to a gene: 6. In germline, CDR1 is WNHNN, CDR2 SYGVQD (reference sequence). Written as DNA, the CDR3 is TGCGCCAGCAGTCCCGGACTAGCGGTAGCAGATACGCAGTATTTT. Translation gives CASSPGLAVADTQYF.

CDR3 region: CASILAGAQETQYF. CDR3 in DNA: TGTGCCAGCATCCTAGCGGGAGCCCAGGAGACCCAGTACTTC. The chain links TRBV2 to TRBJ2-5; 10 bases map to TRBD2. J lost 5 bases, V lost 7 bases, and 7 bases had no gene match. The germline V gene has CDR1 SNHLY and CDR2 FYNNEI. The CDR3 totals 14 residues. Complete variable domain (other parts from reference TRBV2 and TRBJ2-5): EPEVTQTPSHQVTQMGQEVILRCVPISNHLYFYWYRQILGQKVEFLVSFYNNEISEKSEIFDDQFSVERPDGSNFTLKIRSTKLEDSAMYFCASILAGAQETQYFGPGTRLLVL.

This sequence joins TRBV6-5 and TRBJ1-1; possibly TRBD1 for D (6 bases). CDR1 and CDR2 from the germline V gene are MNHEY and SVGAGI. V was pared by 7 bases and J by 0 bases, with 15 bases between. This CDR3 has 15 residues. The CDR3, as DNA: TGTGCCAGCACCGGGACACGTAAATTGAACACTGAAGCTTTCTTT. It codes for CASTGTRKLNTEAFF.

The table lists this clone with a few counts. J is TRBJ2-3 and V is TRBV6-1; 7 bases fit TRBD2. Germline V gene lookup returns CDR1 MNHNS and CDR2 SASEGT. CDR3 length equals 16 residues. Trimming at V came to 2 bases and at J to 2 bases, leaving 7 bases not matched to a gene. Written as DNA, the CDR3 is TGTGCCAGCAGTGAAATCGGGGGAGGGTTCACAGATACGCAGTATTTT. Translating gives CASSEIGGGFTDTQYF.

The rearrangement uses TRBV9 and TRBJ1-3; possible D gene TRBD1, 6 bases. Germline CDR1 and CDR2: SGDLS and YYNGEE. V was trimmed by 3 bases and J by 2 bases, leaving 6 bases between them. This CDR3 has 13 amino acids. CDR3 sequence (DNA): TGTGCCAGCAGCGAGGGGGCTGGAAACACCATATATTTT. Protein sequence: CASSEGAGNTIYF.

As regards this clone: The conserved closing phenylalanine or tryptophan is absent in this CDR3, likely reflecting a read error. The DNA is omitted, as the CDR3 cannot be located on it reliably, and the CDR3 follows TCRdb's listing. The rearrangement links TRBV11-1 to TRBJ1-1; the table calls TRBD1, which could not be checked here. In germline, CDR1 is SGHAT, CDR2 FQDESV (reference sequence). A total of 14 residues make up the CDR3, ends included. The CDR3 reads CASTHSRDRGAWYV.

This clone was seen a few times. The rearrangement links TRBV19 to TRBJ1-2; D ambiguous. This CDR3 has 15 amino acids. Germline V gene data show CDR1 as LNHDA and CDR2 as SQIVND (reference sequence). V dropped 2 bases and J dropped 8 bases, with 18 bases sitting between them. CDR3 sequence reads: CASSIMAAPSEGYTF. As DNA, the CDR3 is TGTGCCAGTAGTATAATGGCAGCCCCCAGTGAGGGCTACACCTTC.

V usage is TRBV5-6 and J usage is TRBJ1-6; tentatively, D is TRBD1 (6 bases). In germline, CDR1 is SGHDT, CDR2 YYEEEE. This CDR3 contains 15 residues. V was shortened by 1 base and J by 6 bases, with 11 bases between the two germline ends. The CDR3 reads CASSLLTGTNSPLHF. CDR3 coding DNA: TGTGCCAGCAGCTTGCTCACAGGGACTAATTCACCCCTCCACTTT.

The rearrangement uses TRBV4-1 and TRBJ2-4; 9 nucleotides line up with TRBD1. The V gene's germline CDR1 is MGHRA and CDR2 YSYEKL. The CDR3 has 18 residues. J was trimmed by 2 bases and V by 2 bases; bases with no gene match: 10. CDR3 protein: CASSQTGTGSVTKNIQYF. The DNA for the CDR3 is TGCGCCAGCAGCCAAACCGGGACAGGGTCCGTGACCAAAAACATTCAGTACTTC.

The V and J genes are TRBV9 and TRBJ2-2; no clear D gene. V was clipped by 2 bases and J by 1 base, with 9 bases between them. The CDR3 has 15 residues. Germline V gives CDR1 SGDLS, CDR2 YYNGEE. Written as DNA, the CDR3 is TGTGCCAGCAGCGTTGGGCGGCTGAACACCGGGGAGCTGTTTTTT. Protein sequence: CASSVGRLNTGELFF.

This chain connects TRBV11-1 to TRBJ2-7; D gene ambiguous. The V end was cut by 5 bases, the J end by 0 bases, with 17 bases between. This CDR3 region has 16 residues. In germline, CDR1 is SGHAT, CDR2 FQDESV (reference sequence). CDR3 region: CASSPRGVGNSYEQYF. The CDR3, as DNA: TGTGCCAGCAGCCCCCGTGGCGTGGGCAACTCCTACGAGCAGTACTTC.

V gene TRBV15 combines with J gene TRBJ2-7; possible D gene TRBD1, 6 bases. The CDR3 covers 15 residues. Trimming stripped 1 base from V and 2 bases from J, with 12 bases between. CDR1 and CDR2 from the germline V gene are LNHNV and YYDKDF (reference sequence). The CDR3 bases are TGTGCCACCAGCAGAGTAAAAGGGGGACCCTACGAGCAGTACTTC. This translates into CATSRVKGGPYEQYF.

This chain links TRBV27 with TRBJ2-2; 9 bases fit TRBD1. This CDR3 contains 16 residues. J was trimmed by 4 bases and V by 2 bases; bases with no gene match: 5. Germline lookup yields CDR1 MNHEY and CDR2 SMNVEV (reference sequence). The DNA of the CDR3 is TGTGCCAGCAGTTTAAGGACAGGGGAGGCCACCGGGGAGCTGTTTTTT. Its protein product is CASSLRTGEATGELFF.

This chain connects TRBV9 to TRBJ2-1; 7 nucleotides match TRBD2. The CDR3 extends over 17 amino acids. J lost 6 bases, V lost 0 bases, and 12 bases had no gene match. Germline V gene lookup returns CDR1 SGDLS and CDR2 YYNGEE. CDR3 amino acids: CASSVAGGLLLSNEQFF. In DNA, the CDR3 is TGTGCCAGCAGCGTAGCGGGAGGTCTGTTATTGAGCAATGAGCAGTTCTTC.

The chain couples TRBV19 to TRBJ1-4; 7 bases align to TRBD1. Germline V gives CDR1 LNHDA, CDR2 SQIVND (reference sequence). CDR3 length: 15 residues. The junction had 16 bases not matched to a gene; V was cut back by 10 bases and J by 8 bases. This CDR3 is CATTHSRDRDEKLFF. CDR3 DNA sequence: TGTGCCACCACGCATTCTCGAGACAGGGACGAAAAACTGTTTTTT.

The V call is TRBV19, the J call TRBJ1-1; D is perhaps TRBD1 (5 bases). CDR1 LNHDA and CDR2 SQIVND come from the germline V gene (reference sequence). This CDR3 region has 12 residues. V was pared by 8 bases and J by 2 bases, with 9 bases between. Written as DNA, the CDR3 is TGTGCCAGTCACAGGTTTAACACTGAAGCTTTCTTT. This gives the protein CASHRFNTEAFF.

The chain combines TRBV6-5 with TRBJ2-2; a possible D gene is TRBD1 (6 bases). Deletions cut 6 bases from V and 6 bases from J, with 17 bases between. Germline CDR1 and CDR2: MNHEY and SVGAGI. The CDR3 runs 15 residues. The CDR3: CASRVQGRVAGELFF. The CDR3 DNA follows: TGTGCCAGCAGGGTACAGGGTAGAGTTGCCGGGGAGCTGTTTTTT.